What follows are 9 T cell receptor beta chains derived from one specimen sequenced in a study of identical twins. From the 5' RACE reads, TCRdb called clonotypes with MiXCR, one entry per CDR3 protein. In the table there are 350,000 to 400,000 distinct CDR3 sequences, around 9% of which are singletons. Sample: naive T cells sorted from blood. These TCRs come from a woman between 50 and 59 years old in good health.

As concerns this clonotype: A read error is possible here, since a much larger clone lies one base away. The chain recombines TRBV12-3 or TRBV12-4 with TRBJ1-2; D possibly corresponds to TRBD1 (5 bases). Trimming shortened V by 7 bases and J by 3 bases, and 6 bases separated the two germline ends. The CDR3 extends over 11 amino acids. Here the CDR3 reads CASMGDYGYTF. CDR3 coding DNA: TGTGCCAGCATGGGGGACTATGGCTACACCTTC.

In its sample, this clonotype was seen a few times. The CDR3 loop is CASSYSNKGTEAFF. Written as DNA, the CDR3 is TGTGCCAGCAGTTACTCGAATAAGGGCACCGAAGCTTTCTTT. V is TRBV6-6 and J is TRBJ1-1; the D is unclear. The germline V gene has CDR1 MNHNY and CDR2 SVGAGI (reference sequence). The CDR3 totals 14 residues. Trimming cost V 0 bases and J 8 bases, with 13 bases left between them.

This chain joins TRBV24-1 and TRBJ2-1; 8 nucleotides agree with TRBD2. This CDR3 is built from 14 residues. Germline values: CDR1 KGHDR, CDR2 SFDVKD. The V segment lost 8 bases and the J segment 5 bases; nucleotides outside the gene matches: 7. The CDR3 DNA sequence: TGTGCCACCAATGCGGGAGGTTATAACAATGAGCAGTTCTTC. Its translation: CATNAGGYNNEQFF.

Ten or more counts support this clonotype. The rearrangement uses TRBV20-1 and TRBJ2-4, with D uncertain. CDR3 length equals 11 residues. Trimming removed 0 bases from V and 13 bases from J, with 10 bases in between. Germline V CDR1 and CDR2: DFQATT, SNEGSKA (reference sequence). The CDR3 protein is CSARDNQAQYF. The CDR3 DNA sequence: TGCAGTGCTAGAGATAACCAAGCCCAGTACTTC.

This clonotype was found many times. The chain combines TRBV5-1 with TRBJ2-3, with TRBD2 matching 7 bases. The CDR3 loop spans 14 amino acids. V was pared by 2 bases and J by 4 bases, with 4 bases of the junction left unmatched. Germline V gene sequence: CDR1 SGHRS, CDR2 YFSETQ. The CDR3 loop is CASSFGGSPDTQYF. DNA for the CDR3: TGCGCCAGCAGCTTCGGCGGGAGTCCAGATACGCAGTATTTT.

The chain employs TRBV2 and TRBJ1-2; tentatively, D is TRBD1 (5 bases). With 7 bases removed from V and 3 bases from J, the gap between germline ends came to 12 bases. Germline loops: CDR1 SNHLY, CDR2 FYNNEI. CDR3 length: 13 amino acids. The CDR3 nucleotides read TGTGCCAGCATTGGGGCACAGGACTATGGCTACACCTTC. It yields the protein CASIGAQDYGYTF.

This clonotype has a count of ten or more. The chain uses TRBV12-3 or TRBV12-4 and TRBJ1-1, with 7 bases matching TRBD1. The CDR3 is 14 amino acids. The V segment lost 6 bases and the J segment 1 base; nucleotides outside the gene matches: 5. The CDR3 loop reads CASSETGPNTEAFF. In DNA form, the CDR3 reads TGTGCCAGCAGCGAGACAGGGCCGAACACTGAAGCTTTCTTT.

A few counts support this clonotype. The chain couples TRBV25-1 to TRBJ2-2, with 7 bases fitting TRBD1. The ends lost 0 bases at V and 3 bases at J; junction bases unmatched: 4. The germline CDR1 and CDR2 sequences are MGHDK and SYGVNS. There are 16 residues in the CDR3. As DNA, the CDR3 is TGTGCCAGCAGTGAATATAAGGGGGCGGACACCGGGGAGCTGTTTTTT. It translates to CASSEYKGADTGELFF.

This clonotype was seen a few times. This chain links TRBV20-1 with TRBJ2-7; D is unresolved. The CDR3 totals 12 residues. Per the germline V gene, CDR1 is DFQATT and CDR2 is SNEGSKA (reference sequence). V was clipped by 7 bases and J by 1 base, with 11 bases between them. CDR3 sequence: CSVRRLSYEQYF. DNA of the CDR3: TGCAGTGTCAGGCGGTTATCCTACGAGCAGTACTTC.